The text below deals with one TCR beta chain. The junction shows a germline mismatch at one end, possibly a read error. Germline V lookup: CDR1 SGHTA, CDR2 FQGNSA. CDR3 length: 15 residues. The record originates from a study of T cell repertoires in cytomegalovirus infection. Study-level background: A matching HLA type, together with CMV infection, was signaled by public TCR beta signatures.

TCRdb called the reads again in MiXCR, with one record for every CDR3 protein. This table holds about 450,000 distinct CDR3 sequences, around 32% found once. This clonotype was sampled from a human donor in good health (CMV status not recorded). Some clones in this sample may be carry-over from other donors' samples. V gene TRBV7-2 combines with J gene TRBJ1-1, with D uncertain. Sequencing was performed on PBMCs. CDR3 in DNA: TGTGCCAGCCGCTTAGATGGGCGCATGAACACTGAAGCTTTCTTT. Encoded protein: CASRLDGRMNTEAFF.